Below, 24 T cell receptor beta chains from the same sample are listed, as sequenced in a study of CD8 T cells in ankylosing spondylitis. TCRdb fed the 5' RACE reads into MiXCR, producing one record per CDR3 protein. The sample records about 340,000 distinct CDR3 sequences, 14% to 15% being singletons. Sequencing was performed on blood, either unsorted or a sorted T cell fraction (not recorded which). The receptors here all came from a male donor with ankylosing spondylitis or in good health (not recorded which).

The chain uses TRBV20-1 and TRBJ1-5; D remains unclear. V was clipped by 3 bases and J by 0 bases, with 12 bases between them. The CDR3 is made up of 15 amino acids. Germline V CDR1 and CDR2: DFQATT, SNEGSKA (reference sequence). The CDR3 spells CSARPQPYSNQPQHF. The CDR3 region has the DNA TGCAGTGCTAGGCCTCAGCCCTATAGCAATCAGCCCCAGCATTTT.

This clonotype showed up just a few times. This chain uses TRBV6-2 or TRBV6-3 with TRBJ1-2; a weak D match, TRBD1 (5 bases). The V and J ends lost 2 bases and 6 bases respectively, with 19 bases between them. Per germline, CDR1 MNHEY and CDR2 SVGEGT. The CDR3 runs to 16 residues. The CDR3: CASSYDVGAGTDGYTF. The CDR3 nucleotides are TGTGCCAGCAGTTACGATGTCGGGGCTGGGACTGATGGCTACACCTTC.

V is TRBV10-2 and J is TRBJ2-1, with 7 nucleotides matching TRBD2. The CDR3 loop spans 16 amino acids. CDR1 is WSHSY and CDR2 is SAAADI in the germline V gene. With V trimmed by 0 bases and J by 5 bases, 7 bases remained unmatched. Here the CDR3 DNA reads TGCGCCAGCAGTGAGTCGGTCCTAGCGGACCACAATGAGCAGTTCTTC. Translation: CASSESVLADHNEQFF.

The chain links TRBV9 to TRBJ2-5; TRBD1 or TRBD2 may be the D gene (5 bases each). Germline loops: CDR1 SGDLS, CDR2 YYNGEE. This CDR3 is 15 amino acids long. V gave up 2 bases and J gave up 7 bases, with 18 bases separating them. The CDR3 DNA is TGTGCCAGCAGCGTCGAATTTAGACCCGGGGCGACCCAGTACTTC. Translating gives CASSVEFRPGATQYF. Using reference TRBV9 and TRBJ2-5 for the parts outside the CDR3, the full variable domain is DSGVTQTPKHLITATGQRVTLRCSPRSGDLSVYWYQQSLDQGLQFLIQYYNGEERAKGNILERFSAQQFPDLHSELNLSSLELGDSALYFCASSVEFRPGATQYFGPGTRLLVL.

J is TRBJ2-7 and V is TRBV6-1; TRBD1 aligns across 9 bases. The CDR3 covers 14 residues. CDR1 is MNHNS, CDR2 SASEGT, per germline. V lost 6 bases and J lost 6; bases outside the gene matches: 9. For the CDR3, the DNA is TGTGCCAGCAGCGTTGGGACAGGGAAAGGCGAGCAGTACTTC. Amino acid sequence: CASSVGTGKGEQYF.

In regard to this clonotype: Sequence at one end of the junction differs from germline and may be a read error. V and J are TRBV20-1 and TRBJ2-7; D is ambiguous. CDR1 DFQATT and CDR2 SNEGSKA come from the germline V gene (reference sequence). This CDR3 is 13 amino acids long. The CDR3: CSARVERPYGQYF. As DNA, the CDR3 is TGCAGTGCTAGAGTGGAACGGCCCTACGGGCAGTACTTC.

This clonotype was counted between two and nine times. The genes are TRBV4-1 and TRBJ2-3; D uncertain. Between the trimmed V and J ends, which lost 4 bases and 1 base, there was a span of 12 bases. Per the germline V gene, CDR1 is MGHRA and CDR2 is YSYEKL. CDR3 length equals 15 residues. In DNA, the CDR3 is TGCGCCAGCAGCCCTAGACTTACCGGCACAGATACGCAGTATTTT. Its translation: CASSPRLTGTDTQYF.

The sample holds a few counts of this clonotype. The chain has TRBV5-6 and TRBJ1-4; 7 positions agree with TRBD1. CDR1 and CDR2 from the germline V gene are SGHDT and YYEEEE. V lost 1 base and J lost 5; bases outside the gene matches: 11. The CDR3 totals 17 residues. Here the CDR3 reads CASSLSPRGGANEKLFF. The CDR3 nucleotides read TGTGCCAGCAGCTTGTCCCCGAGAGGGGGCGCGAATGAAAAACTGTTTTTT. Complete variable domain (other parts from reference TRBV5-6 and TRBJ1-4): DAGVTQSPTHLIKTRGQQVTLRCSPKSGHDTVSWYQQALGQGPQFIFQYYEEEERQRGNFPDRFSGHQFPNYSSELNVNALLLGDSALYLCASSLSPRGGANEKLFFGSGTQLSVL.

The genes are TRBV4-2 and TRBJ1-2, with D perhaps TRBD1 (5 bases). The CDR3 has 14 amino acids. Germline lookup yields CDR1 LGHNA and CDR2 YNFKEQ. V lost 0 bases and J 4 bases, leaving 9 bases between the germline ends. CDR3 sequence (DNA): TGTGCCAGCAGCCAAGATATAGGGGTCTATGGCTACACCTTC. Protein: CASSQDIGVYGYTF.

This clonotype was counted between two and nine times. This rearrangement joins TRBV7-9 to TRBJ2-5; 10 nucleotides agree with TRBD1. The ends lost 3 bases at V and 1 base at J; junction bases unmatched: 5. Germline assignment: CDR1 SEHNR and CDR2 FQNEAQ (reference sequence). This CDR3 is built from 16 residues. The CDR3 nucleotides read TGTGCCAGCAGCTTCGGTGACAGGGGGCCCCAAGAGACCCAGTACTTC. Protein product: CASSFGDRGPQETQYF.

This clonotype was recorded many times. As DNA, the CDR3 is TGTGCCAGCAGGGGACAGGGGTTCAATGAGCAGTTCTTC. Its protein is CASRGQGFNEQFF. V is TRBV6-1 and J is TRBJ2-1; 10 bases match TRBD1. Germline CDR1 reads MNHNS; CDR2 reads SASEGT. The CDR3 sequence is 13 residues long. The V and J ends lost 6 bases and 6 bases, in that order; junction bases with no gene match: 2.

This clonotype came up a few times. This rearrangement joins TRBV12-3 or TRBV12-4 to TRBJ2-3; the match to TRBD2 covers 12 bases. The CDR3 has 15 amino acids. The junction had 5 bases not matched to a gene; V was cut back by 6 bases and J by 4 bases. CDR3 sequence reads: CASSQTSGSSDTQYF. CDR3 nucleotides: TGTGCCAGCAGCCAGACTAGCGGGAGCTCAGATACGCAGTATTTT.

The chain uses TRBV6-1 and TRBJ2-7; 9 bases are a match to TRBD2. J lost 4 bases, V lost 9 bases, and 13 bases had no gene match. Germline CDR1 and CDR2: MNHNS and SASEGT. The CDR3 covers 15 residues. The CDR3 loop reads CASSGSEAGLYEQYF. In DNA form, the CDR3 reads TGTGCCAGTAGCGGGAGCGAAGCCGGTCTGTACGAGCAGTACTTC.

The CDR3, as DNA: TGTGCCAGCAGCCATACCAACACTGAAGCTTTCTTT. It is translated as CASSHTNTEAFF. The rearrangement links TRBV12-3 or TRBV12-4 to TRBJ1-1, with no clear D. Trimming left V 6 bases short and J 2 bases short, with 7 bases between. This CDR3 comprises 12 residues.

The CDR3 spells CASSIQSGELFF. The CDR3 nucleotides are TGTGCCAGCAGCATACAGAGCGGGGAGCTGTTTTTT. The V gene is TRBV7-9, the J gene TRBJ2-2; D remains unclear. The V gene's germline CDR1 is SEHNR and CDR2 FQNEAQ (reference sequence). The germline V and J ends were trimmed by 5 bases and 7 bases, with 8 bases remaining between them. The CDR3 has 12 amino acids.

Ten or more counts support this clonotype. The genes are TRBV12-3 or TRBV12-4 and TRBJ2-2; D might be TRBD1 or TRBD2, each matching 5 bases. This CDR3 has 13 amino acids. Trimming left V 6 bases short and J 7 bases short, with 12 bases between. The CDR3: CASSLRGGGELFF. DNA for the CDR3: TGTGCCAGCAGCCTGAGGGGTGGCGGGGAGCTGTTTTTT.

This chain connects TRBV12-3 or TRBV12-4 to TRBJ1-5; D remains unclear. The CDR3 is 14 residues long. Trimming took off 0 bases at V and 6 bases at J, with 9 bases between the two ends. DNA for the CDR3: TGTGCCAGCAGTTTAGCCGGAAGTTCTCAGCCCCAGCATTTT. It yields the protein CASSLAGSSQPQHF.

This clonotype has just a few counts. The chain couples TRBV12-3 or TRBV12-4 to TRBJ2-4; the match to TRBD2 covers 7 bases. This CDR3 contains 15 residues. J gave up 1 base and V 3 bases, and 3 bases lay outside the gene matches. The CDR3 loop reads CASSLEGGAKNIQYF. In nucleotides, the CDR3 is TGTGCCAGCAGTTTGGAGGGAGGGGCCAAAAACATTCAGTACTTC.

This chain joins TRBV5-1 and TRBJ2-1; TRBD2 agrees at 10 bases. Germline V gives CDR1 SGHRS, CDR2 YFSETQ. This CDR3 contains 15 residues. Unmatched junction bases numbered 3, after V lost 6 bases and J lost 0 bases. The CDR3: CASKSGGASYNEQFF. The CDR3 bases are TGCGCCAGCAAAAGCGGGGGGGCCTCCTACAATGAGCAGTTCTTC.

This clonotype has more than one count but fewer than ten. The chain has TRBV5-6 and TRBJ2-3; 11 bases agree with TRBD2. Germline assignment: CDR1 SGHDT and CDR2 YYEEEE. The CDR3 contains 16 residues. The V gene end was trimmed by 4 bases and the J gene end by 1 base; junction bases not matched to a gene: 5. Here the CDR3 reads CASSVPLAGGTDTQYF. The CDR3 DNA follows: TGTGCCAGCAGCGTACCACTAGCGGGGGGCACAGATACGCAGTATTTT.

The chain couples TRBV7-9 to TRBJ2-1, with 9 bases fitting TRBD1. The CDR3 has 15 amino acids. V lost 4 bases to trimming and J lost 7 bases; unmatched junction nucleotides: 8. The germline CDR1 and CDR2 sequences are SEHNR and FQNEAQ (reference sequence). The DNA of the CDR3 is TGTGCCAGCAGCTCACCCGGGACAGGGTTTAATGAGCAGTTCTTC. This codes for CASSSPGTGFNEQFF. Drawing the rest from reference TRBV7-9 and TRBJ2-1, the complete variable domain is DTGVSQNPRHKITKRGQNVTFRCDPISEHNRLYWYRQTLGQGPEFLTYFQNEAQLEKSRLLSDRFSAERPKGSFSTLEIQRTEQGDSAMYLCASSSPGTGFNEQFFGPGTRLTVL.

This clonotype was found many times. The chain combines TRBV12-3 or TRBV12-4 with TRBJ1-1; TRBD1 matches 9 bases. The trim removed 4 bases at V and 5 bases at J, leaving 11 bases unmatched. The CDR3 loop spans 16 amino acids. The CDR3: CASSSLNRGLGTEAFF. The CDR3 nucleotides are TGTGCCAGCAGTTCCTTAAACAGGGGGCTAGGGACTGAAGCTTTCTTT.

The J gene is TRBJ2-7, the V gene TRBV7-2, with D possibly being TRBD2 (5 bases). V gave up 1 base and J gave up 2 bases, with 15 bases separating them. The CDR3 runs 16 residues. Germline V gene lookup returns CDR1 SGHTA and CDR2 FQGNSA. The CDR3 bases are TGTGCCAGCAGCTTAGTCATCGAGGGTAGGCCCTACGAGCAGTACTTC. Its translation is CASSLVIEGRPYEQYF.

This chain joins TRBV2 and TRBJ1-1; D is possibly TRBD1 (5 bases). The CDR3 runs 12 residues. Trimming removed 4 bases from V and 5 bases from J, with 8 bases in between. CDR1 SNHLY and CDR2 FYNNEI come from the germline V gene. The DNA of the CDR3 is TGTGCCAGCAGTGTCCAGGGAACTGAAGCTTTCTTT. Translation: CASSVQGTEAFF.